The 11 T cell receptor beta chains presented below share a single source sample, sequenced in a study of cytomegalovirus exposure and HLA in healthy donors. Sequencing was performed with immunoSEQ multiplex PCR; in TCRdb, only in-frame clones are kept and a portion is missing. The top ten clones hold 6% to 9% of a sample with more than 150,000 clones, more than 75% of them seen once. The material sequenced was PBMCs. The receptor set was obtained from a man aged 18 to 29 in good health and CMV-seropositive.

V is TRBV5-4 and J is TRBJ2-1, with 7 bases identical to TRBD2. The J segment lost 9 bases and the V segment lost 4 bases, leaving 16 bases of the junction unmatched. Germline-derived CDR1 and CDR2 are SGHNT and YYREEE (reference sequence). This CDR3 spans 16 amino acids. CDR3 amino acids: CASSLNPSSGFGEQFF. Written as DNA, the CDR3 is TGTGCCAGCAGCCTCAACCCGAGTAGCGGGTTCGGTGAGCAGTTCTTC. The full variable domain, with the rest looked up from reference TRBV5-4 and TRBJ2-1, is ETGVTQSPTHLIKTRGQQVTLRCSSQSGHNTVSWYQQALGQGPQFIFQYYREEENGRGNFPPRFSGLQFPNYSSELNVNALELDDSALYLCASSLNPSSGFGEQFFGPGTRLTVL.

The rearrangement uses TRBV7-8 and TRBJ2-1; D might be TRBD2 (6 bases). V was pared by 3 bases and J by 3 bases, with 18 bases between. Germline CDR1 and CDR2: SGHVS and FQNEAQ. The length of the CDR3 is 17 residues. The CDR3 protein is CASSLKALATLYNEQFF. The CDR3 DNA follows: TGTGCCAGCAGCTTGAAGGCTCTAGCGACCCTCTACAATGAGCAGTTCTTC.

J is TRBJ2-7 and V is TRBV5-1, with TRBD1 identical over 9 bases. CDR1 and CDR2 from the germline V gene are SGHRS and YFSETQ. The CDR3 loop spans 15 amino acids. The junction had 3 bases not matched to a gene; V was cut back by 0 bases and J by 2 bases. The DNA for the CDR3 is TGCGCCAGCAGCTTGGGGGACAGGGTGACCTACGAGCAGTACTTC. This translates into CASSLGDRVTYEQYF. Using reference TRBV5-1 and TRBJ2-7 for the parts outside the CDR3, the full variable domain is KAGVTQTPRYLIKTRGQQVTLSCSPISGHRSVSWYQQTPGQGLQFLFEYFSETQRNKGNFPGRFSGRQFSNSRSEMNVSTLELGDSALYLCASSLGDRVTYEQYFGPGTRLTVT.

The chain has TRBV7-2 and TRBJ2-7; 9 bases match TRBD2. The ends lost 2 bases at V and 4 bases at J; junction bases unmatched: 9. Germline values: CDR1 SGHTA, CDR2 FQGNSA. The CDR3 covers 16 residues. The CDR3 loop reads CASSLRGGRVGYEQYF. DNA of the CDR3: TGTGCCAGCAGCTTACGCGGCGGGAGGGTCGGGTACGAGCAGTACTTC.

This clone was recorded a few times. The chain is built from TRBV7-2 and TRBJ1-1; 7 bases fit TRBD1. The CDR3 extends over 14 amino acids. The V gene end was trimmed by 7 bases and the J gene end by 1 base; junction bases not matched to a gene: 6. Germline V gene lookup returns CDR1 SGHTA and CDR2 FQGNSA. This CDR3 reads CASTDRRANTEAFF. The CDR3 DNA follows: TGTGCCAGCACGGACAGGCGGGCGAACACTGAAGCTTTCTTT.

This clone was counted only a few times. The J gene is TRBJ2-7, the V gene TRBV13; TRBD2 matches 8 bases. V shed 0 bases, J shed 7 bases, and the junction held 5 bases outside the gene matches. From germline, CDR1 is PRHDT and CDR2 FYEKMQ (reference sequence). The CDR3 spans 14 residues. Here the CDR3 DNA reads TGTGCCAGCAGCTTAGGCCTAGCGGGTGGTGAGCAGTACTTC. It encodes CASSLGLAGGEQYF.

The V and J genes are TRBV6-5 and TRBJ2-2, with 8 bases fitting TRBD1. Germline CDR1 and CDR2: MNHEY and SVGAGI. V shed 5 bases, J shed 4 bases, and the junction held 3 bases outside the gene matches. The CDR3 runs to 14 residues. The CDR3, as DNA: TGTGCCAGCAGTCTGGACAGGGCCACCGGGGAGCTGTTTTTT. Encoded protein: CASSLDRATGELFF.

The chain joins TRBV6-5 to TRBJ1-2; D is perhaps TRBD1 (5 bases). This CDR3 is 12 amino acids long. Germline V gene data show CDR1 as MNHEY and CDR2 as SVGAGI. Trimming stripped 4 bases from V and 4 bases from J, with 7 bases between. The CDR3 reads CASSSGGYGYTF. In DNA form, the CDR3 reads TGTGCCAGCAGTTCGGGGGGCTATGGCTACACCTTC.

DNA for the CDR3: TGTGCCAGCAGCCCCCAAGGGGTAGGTGAAAAACTGTTTTTT. This codes for CASSPQGVGEKLFF. This chain links TRBV9 with TRBJ1-4, with a possible D match to TRBD1 (5 bases). V dropped 4 bases and J dropped 7 bases, with 14 bases sitting between them. Germline V gene sequence: CDR1 SGDLS, CDR2 YYNGEE. CDR3 size: 14 residues.

The chain recombines TRBV7-2 with TRBJ1-2; 7 bases agree with TRBD1. CDR1 and CDR2 from the germline V gene are SGHTA and FQGNSA. The V segment lost 5 bases and the J segment 3 bases; nucleotides outside the gene matches: 9. The CDR3 is 15 amino acids. CDR3 residues: CASSRTGTDDYGYTF. For the CDR3, the DNA is TGTGCCAGCAGCCGGACCGGGACAGACGACTATGGCTACACCTTC.

The chain is built from TRBV9 and TRBJ2-7; 8 nucleotides match TRBD2. The V gene's germline CDR1 is SGDLS and CDR2 YYNGEE. The CDR3 length is 15 residues. Germline trimming cut 4 bases from V and 2 bases from J; bases unmatched to any gene: 8. The CDR3 loop is CASSSSSGSPYEQYF. The CDR3 nucleotides are TGTGCCAGCAGCTCCTCCAGCGGGAGTCCCTACGAGCAGTACTTC.